This TCR beta chain derives from a study of cytomegalovirus exposure and HLA in healthy donors. Study results and limitations: After further analysis at a later stage, under 20,000 TCR beta sequences were associated with HLA alleles at 0.05 false discovery rate. CMV serostatus was the only immune exposure information that was available. Within an earlier analysis, most TCR beta V segments proved productive either about 87% or about 30% of the time.

Note on this clone: Its antigen is unidentified.

Trimming removed 1 base from V and 0 bases from J; junction bases left unmatched: 4. The CDR3 is 17 amino acids. CDR1 and CDR2 (germline): LGHNA, YSLEER. Primers: 60 Vbeta forward and 13 Jbeta reverse. Original analysis: Unique TCR beta chains numbered around 80 million in a later analysis, with roughly 10 million shared. The method was immunoSEQ multiplex PCR; TCRdb's version includes in-frame clones alone and lacks a portion of them. Clone size and V and J calls were adopted from that table, with D and trimming inferred from the DNA. The sample contains approximately 69,000 clones, around 74% of which appear only once.

Sequenced material: PBMCs. The V gene is TRBV4-3, the J gene TRBJ2-1, with TRBD2 matching 9 bases. The sequence was collected from a woman in her twenties or thirties in good health and CMV-seropositive. The CDR3 spells CASSQGTSASSYNEQFF. CDR3 coding DNA: TGCGCCAGCAGCCAAGGGACTAGCGCCAGCTCCTACAATGAGCAGTTCTTC.